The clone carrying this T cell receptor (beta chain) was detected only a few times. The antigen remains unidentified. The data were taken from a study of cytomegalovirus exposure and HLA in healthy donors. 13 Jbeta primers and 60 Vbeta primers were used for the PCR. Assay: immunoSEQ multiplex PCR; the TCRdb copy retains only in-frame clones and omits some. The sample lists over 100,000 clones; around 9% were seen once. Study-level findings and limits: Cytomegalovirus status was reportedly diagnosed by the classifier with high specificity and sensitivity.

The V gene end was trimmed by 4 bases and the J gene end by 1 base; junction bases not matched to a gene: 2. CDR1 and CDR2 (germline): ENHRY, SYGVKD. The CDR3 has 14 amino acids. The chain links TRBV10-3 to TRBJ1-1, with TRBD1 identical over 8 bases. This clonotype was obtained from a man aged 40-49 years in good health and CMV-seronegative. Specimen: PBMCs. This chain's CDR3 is CAISVDRENTEAFF. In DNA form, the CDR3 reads TGTGCCATCAGTGTGGACAGGGAGAACACTGAAGCTTTCTTT.